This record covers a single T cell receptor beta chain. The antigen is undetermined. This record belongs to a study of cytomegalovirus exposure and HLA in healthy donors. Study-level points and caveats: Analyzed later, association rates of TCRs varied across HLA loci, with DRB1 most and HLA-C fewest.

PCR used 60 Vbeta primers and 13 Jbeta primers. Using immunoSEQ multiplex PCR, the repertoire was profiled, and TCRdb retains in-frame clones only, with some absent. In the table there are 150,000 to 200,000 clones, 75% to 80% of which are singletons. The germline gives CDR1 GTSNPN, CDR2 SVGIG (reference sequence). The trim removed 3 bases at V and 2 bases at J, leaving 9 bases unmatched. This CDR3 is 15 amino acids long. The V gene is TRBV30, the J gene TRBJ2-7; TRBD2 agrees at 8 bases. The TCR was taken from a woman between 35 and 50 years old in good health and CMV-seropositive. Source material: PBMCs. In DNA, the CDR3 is TGTGCCTGGAGGGGGATCGGCGGGGGGCCCTACGAGCAGTACTTC. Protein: CAWRGIGGGPYEQYF.